These 25 T cell receptor beta chains were sequenced from one sample in a study of T cell responses to AZD1222 COVID-19 vaccine. Sequencing used immunoSEQ multiplex PCR; TCRdb keeps in-frame clones, though not all of them. This repertoire shows 55,000 to 75,000 clones, 70% to 90% found once; its top ten account for around 5.2%. The sequencing here drew on peripheral blood, taken on day 0 of AZD1222 vaccination. The receptors derive from an adult in good health.

The chain recombines TRBV2 with TRBJ2-7, with 10 bases matching TRBD1. The J segment lost 5 bases and the V segment lost 0 bases, leaving 10 bases of the junction unmatched. Germline assignment: CDR1 SNHLY and CDR2 FYNNEI. This CDR3 spans 17 amino acids. CDR3 in DNA: TGTGCCAGCAGTGAAGCCTTGACAGGGGGCGGGGGTCACGAGCAGTACTTC. Translating it yields CASSEALTGGGGHEQYF. Based on the CDR3 plus reference TRBV2 and TRBJ2-7, the full variable domain is EPEVTQTPSHQVTQMGQEVILRCVPISNHLYFYWYRQILGQKVEFLVSFYNNEISEKSEIFDDQFSVERPDGSNFTLKIRSTKLEDSAMYFCASSEALTGGGGHEQYFGPGTRLTVT.

The rearrangement links TRBV5-1 to TRBJ2-1; D may be TRBD1 (5 bases). The length of the CDR3 is 14 residues. Trimming removed 0 bases at V and 4 bases at J, with 8 bases between. The germline V gene has CDR1 SGHRS and CDR2 YFSETQ. The CDR3 loop is CASSLGDSYNEQFF. In DNA, the CDR3 is TGCGCCAGCAGCTTGGGCGACAGTTACAATGAGCAGTTCTTC. Together with reference TRBV5-1 and TRBJ2-1, the CDR3 gives the full variable domain: KAGVTQTPRYLIKTRGQQVTLSCSPISGHRSVSWYQQTPGQGLQFLFEYFSETQRNKGNFPGRFSGRQFSNSRSEMNVSTLELGDSALYLCASSLGDSYNEQFFGPGTRLTVL.

This clone was recorded a few times. The genes are TRBV7-3 and TRBJ1-2, with 7 bases lining up with TRBD1. The CDR3 has 13 amino acids. CDR1 and CDR2 from the germline V gene are SGHTA and FQGTGA. V dropped 4 bases and J dropped 7; count of bases not matched to a gene: 6. CDR3 nucleotide sequence: TGTGCCAGCAGCTACCAGGGGGGAGGTGGCTACACCTTC. Its translation: CASSYQGGGGYTF.

The chain recombines TRBV27 with TRBJ1-4; D remains unclear. The CDR3 is made up of 13 amino acids. CDR1 and CDR2 (germline): MNHEY, SMNVEV (reference sequence). The V gene lost 4 bases and the J gene lost 4 bases, with 7 bases spanning the gap. CDR3 nucleotides: TGTGCCAGCAGTTCCGGGCTTAATGAAAAACTGTTTTTT. It yields the protein CASSSGLNEKLFF.

This clone was found a few times. The chain uses TRBV11-2 and TRBJ2-7; D is unresolved. The CDR3 extends over 13 amino acids. Germline loops: CDR1 SGHAT, CDR2 FQNNGV. Trimming shortened V by 8 bases and J by 6 bases, and 17 bases separated the two germline ends. CDR3 nucleotide sequence: TGTGCCAGCGGCCCCCCCCCTGTAGGCGAGCAGTACTTC. Its translation is CASGPPPVGEQYF.

The chain has TRBV7-2 and TRBJ1-2; D is unclear. In germline, CDR1 is SGHTA, CDR2 FQGNSA. Trimming pared 1 base from V and 3 bases from J, leaving 9 bases between. The CDR3 sequence is 14 residues long. The CDR3 region has the DNA TGTGCCAGCAGCTTAGGGTGGCAGGACTATGGCTACACCTTC. It codes for CASSLGWQDYGYTF.

CDR3 residues: CATSRDLGGSGANVLTF. The CDR3 nucleotides are TGTGCCACCAGCAGAGATTTGGGGGGCTCAGGGGCCAACGTCCTGACTTTC. The chain carries TRBV15 and TRBJ2-6, with D perhaps matching TRBD1 or TRBD2 (6 bases each). Germline V CDR1 and CDR2: LNHNV, YYDKDF (reference sequence). Between the trimmed V and J ends, which lost 0 bases and 4 bases, there was a span of 13 bases. This CDR3 comprises 17 residues.

The chain joins TRBV4-2 to TRBJ1-3; D remains ambiguous. CDR1 and CDR2 (germline): LGHNA, YNFKEQ. Trimming pared 1 base from V and 3 bases from J, leaving 13 bases between. The CDR3 length is 16 residues. This CDR3 is CASSQGRQLVGNTIYF. The CDR3 DNA reads as TGTGCCAGCAGCCAAGGGAGGCAGTTGGTTGGAAACACCATATATTTT.

The rearrangement uses TRBV4-1 and TRBJ1-4; no clear D gene. The CDR3 totals 15 residues. Germline V gene sequence: CDR1 MGHRA, CDR2 YSYEKL. V lost 5 bases and J lost 4, with 14 bases in between. DNA for the CDR3: TGCGCCAGCAGCTATCCCGGGAAGGGTAATGAAAAACTGTTTTTT. This codes for CASSYPGKGNEKLFF.

The chain couples TRBV6-6 to TRBJ1-5, with D uncertain. Per germline, CDR1 MNHNY and CDR2 SVGAGI (reference sequence). The V end was cut by 1 base, the J end by 0 bases, with 4 bases between. This CDR3 spans 14 amino acids. Here the CDR3 reads CASSYLGSNQPQHF. For the CDR3, the DNA is TGTGCCAGCAGTTACTTAGGTAGCAATCAGCCCCAGCATTTT.

The chain combines TRBV5-1 with TRBJ2-2; D call uncertain. Germline-derived CDR1 and CDR2 are SGHRS and YFSETQ. CDR3 size: 13 residues. The V end was cut by 6 bases, the J end by 2 bases, with 8 bases between. The CDR3 coding sequence is TGCGCCAGCACTGAAGTCAACACCGGGGAGCTGTTTTTT. Translating it yields CASTEVNTGELFF.

This chain uses TRBV7-8 with TRBJ1-5, with D uncertain. The CDR3 runs to 13 residues. Trimming took 4 bases from V and 5 from J, leaving 9 bases between them. Germline V lookup: CDR1 SGHVS, CDR2 FQNEAQ. In DNA form, the CDR3 reads TGTGCCAGCAGCTCGAGGTTCGATCAGCCCCAGCATTTT. It yields the protein CASSSRFDQPQHF.

The rearrangement joins TRBV5-1 to TRBJ2-1, with D unresolved. This CDR3 is 15 amino acids long. The germline gives CDR1 SGHRS, CDR2 YFSETQ. Trimming left V 0 bases short and J 2 bases short, with 9 bases between. The CDR3 sequence is CASSLAAGAYNEQFF. CDR3 sequence (DNA): TGCGCCAGCAGCTTGGCCGCTGGGGCCTACAATGAGCAGTTCTTC.

This chain links TRBV11-2 with TRBJ1-1, with 10 nucleotides matching TRBD1. Germline CDR1 reads SGHAT; CDR2 reads FQNNGV. The CDR3 contains 16 residues. V trimming: 6 bases; J trimming: 1 base; junction bases outside the gene matches: 8. The CDR3 nucleotides are TGTGCCAGCAGGCATGGGGACAGGGGCGCGAACACTGAAGCTTTCTTT. Protein sequence: CASRHGDRGANTEAFF.

The gene calls are TRBV7-7 and TRBJ2-5; 14 positions match TRBD2. V was pared by 5 bases and J by 5 bases, with 4 bases of the junction left unmatched. Germline V gene lookup returns CDR1 SSHAT and CDR2 FNYEAQ (reference sequence). The CDR3 is made up of 15 amino acids. In DNA, the CDR3 is TGTGCCAGCAGCCCGGGACTAGCGGGGGTGGAGACCCAGTACTTC. As protein: CASSPGLAGVETQYF.

The chain uses TRBV5-4 and TRBJ1-6; D is undetermined. The CDR3 has 15 amino acids. V lost 1 base and J lost 7, with 12 bases in between. CDR1 and CDR2 from the germline V gene are SGHNT and YYREEE (reference sequence). CDR3 loop: CASSLTTTWNSPLHF. CDR3 DNA sequence: TGTGCCAGCAGCTTGACGACTACGTGGAATTCACCCCTCCACTTT.

The chain is built from TRBV30 and TRBJ1-2; 9 positions match TRBD1. The CDR3 is made up of 14 amino acids. Trimming at V came to 5 bases and at J to 2 bases, leaving 6 bases not matched to a gene. In germline, CDR1 is GTSNPN, CDR2 SVGIG (reference sequence). The CDR3 protein is CAWGRTGANYGYTF. CDR3 nucleotide sequence: TGTGCCTGGGGGAGGACAGGGGCCAACTATGGCTACACCTTC.

The chain recombines TRBV27 with TRBJ2-3; no clear D. The CDR3 length is 15 residues. The V end lost 6 bases, the J end lost 0 bases, and 13 bases lay between the germline ends. The germline CDR1 and CDR2 sequences are MNHEY and SMNVEV (reference sequence). The CDR3 reads CASRPGHDSTDTQYF. The DNA for the CDR3 is TGTGCCAGCAGACCGGGCCACGACAGCACAGATACGCAGTATTTT.

The chain carries TRBV6-1 and TRBJ1-5; D is perhaps TRBD1 (5 bases). This CDR3 contains 14 residues. The germline gives CDR1 MNHNS, CDR2 SASEGT. The V gene lost 2 bases and the J gene lost 4 bases, with 9 bases spanning the gap. The CDR3 region is CASSEFGGNQPQHF. The DNA for the CDR3 is TGTGCCAGCAGTGAATTCGGGGGGAATCAGCCCCAGCATTTT.

The V gene is TRBV2, the J gene TRBJ1-1; 8 positions match TRBD1. The CDR3 runs to 14 residues. After removal of 11 bases from V and 4 bases from J, the junction contained 12 bases not matched to a gene. Germline assignment: CDR1 SNHLY and CDR2 FYNNEI. The CDR3 sequence: CAAGGRGAGTEAFF. In DNA, the CDR3 is TGTGCCGCAGGGGGCCGGGGGGCCGGCACTGAAGCTTTCTTT.

This chain joins TRBV30 and TRBJ1-3, with D tentatively TRBD1 (5 bases). V shed 1 base and J shed 4 bases, with 17 bases lying between them. Germline V CDR1 and CDR2: GTSNPN, SVGIG (reference sequence). CDR3 length: 16 amino acids. In DNA form, the CDR3 reads TGTGCCTGGAGTGGTTCTGGGACGATACCCGGAAACACCATATATTTT. It is translated as CAWSGSGTIPGNTIYF.

The rearrangement links TRBV5-4 to TRBJ2-2; D is perhaps TRBD2 (6 bases). V lost 4 bases and J lost 0, with 10 bases in between. The germline V gene has CDR1 SGHNT and CDR2 YYREEE (reference sequence). This CDR3 has 15 amino acids. CDR3 region: CASSPGLTNTGELFF. CDR3 in DNA: TGTGCCAGCAGCCCGGGACTTACGAACACCGGGGAGCTGTTTTTT.

A few counts support this clone. The chain uses TRBV12-3 or TRBV12-4 and TRBJ1-2; D may be TRBD1 (5 bases). CDR3 length: 13 amino acids. Trimming removed 7 bases at V and 7 bases at J, with 16 bases between. In nucleotides, the CDR3 is TGTGCCAGCATCCGCCAGGGCGGAGGTGGCTACACCTTC. Translated: CASIRQGGGGYTF.

The chain carries TRBV18 and TRBJ1-2; TRBD1 is a possible D gene (5 bases). V lost 3 bases and J 2 bases, leaving 10 bases between the germline ends. Per the germline V gene, CDR1 is KGHSH and CDR2 is LQKENI. The CDR3 consists of 14 residues. The CDR3 protein is CASSPGLTNYGYTF. As DNA, the CDR3 is TGTGCCAGCTCACCGGGACTGACCAACTATGGCTACACCTTC.

This clone was seen only once. The chain is built from TRBV2 and TRBJ1-2, with D hard to call. V dropped 6 bases and J dropped 4 bases, with 12 bases sitting between them. Germline loops: CDR1 SNHLY, CDR2 FYNNEI. The length of the CDR3 is 13 residues. This CDR3 reads CASSSKDTYGYTF. The DNA for the CDR3 is TGTGCCAGCAGCTCGAAGGATACCTATGGCTACACCTTC.